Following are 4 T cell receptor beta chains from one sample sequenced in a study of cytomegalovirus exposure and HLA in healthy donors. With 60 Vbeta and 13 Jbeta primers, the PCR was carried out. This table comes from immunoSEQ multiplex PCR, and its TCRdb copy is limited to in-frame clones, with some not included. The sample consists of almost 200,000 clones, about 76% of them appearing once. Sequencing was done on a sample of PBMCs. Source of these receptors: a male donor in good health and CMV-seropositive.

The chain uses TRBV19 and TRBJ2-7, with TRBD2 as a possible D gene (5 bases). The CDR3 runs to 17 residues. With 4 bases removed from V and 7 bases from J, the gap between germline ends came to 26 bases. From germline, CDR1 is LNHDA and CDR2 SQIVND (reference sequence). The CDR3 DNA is TGTGCCAGTAGTACCACCGCCCGGGAACCGGGAAGAGGGGAGCAGTACTTC. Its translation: CASSTTAREPGRGEQYF.

CDR3 DNA: TGTGCCTGGAGCACAGGTACAGGGGGACGGGGTGAAAAACTGTTTTTT. It translates to CAWSTGTGGRGEKLFF. The chain combines TRBV30 with TRBJ1-4; TRBD1 aligns across 8 bases. The germline V gene has CDR1 GTSNPN and CDR2 SVGIG (reference sequence). After removal of 3 bases from V and 7 bases from J, the junction contained 13 bases not matched to a gene. The CDR3 has 16 residues.

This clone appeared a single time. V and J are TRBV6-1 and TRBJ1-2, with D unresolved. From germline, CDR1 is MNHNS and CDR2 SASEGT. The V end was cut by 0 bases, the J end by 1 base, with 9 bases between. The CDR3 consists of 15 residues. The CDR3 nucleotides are TGTGCCAGCAGTGAAGCCCCACGGGGTAACTATGGCTACACCTTC. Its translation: CASSEAPRGNYGYTF.

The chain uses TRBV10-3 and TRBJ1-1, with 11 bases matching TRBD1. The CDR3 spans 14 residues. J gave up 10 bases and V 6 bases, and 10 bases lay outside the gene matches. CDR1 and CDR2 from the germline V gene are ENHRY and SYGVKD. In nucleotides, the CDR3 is TGTGCCATCAGCCCCGGGACAGGGGGAGATGGAGCTTTCTTT. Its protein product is CAISPGTGGDGAFF.